These 10 T cell receptor beta chains were sequenced from one sample in a study of response to subunit inactivated influenza vaccine. TCRdb recomputed calls from the RT-PCR reads with MiXCR, one row per CDR3 protein. The sample lists 500,000 to 550,000 distinct CDR3 sequences, approximately 7.8% occurring once. The source material was PBMCs from blood, sampled less than 30 months after vaccination. These receptors were taken from a man in his fifties or sixties who received an inactivated influenza vaccine.

This clonotype was recorded a few times. The chain carries TRBV29-1 and TRBJ1-1; D is undetermined. Germline V CDR1 and CDR2: SQVTM, ANQGSEA. V lost 4 bases, J lost 5 bases, and 11 bases lay in between. The CDR3 consists of 12 residues. In DNA, the CDR3 is TGCAGCGTTGTAGGGAGGTGGACTGAAGCTTTCTTT. Its protein is CSVVGRWTEAFF.

The rearrangement joins TRBV4-3 to TRBJ2-3; D may match TRBD1 or TRBD2 (6 bases each). Per the germline V gene, CDR1 is LGHNA and CDR2 is YSLEER. V was pared by 0 bases and J by 3 bases, with 16 bases between. The CDR3 consists of 17 residues. For the CDR3, the DNA is TGCGCCAGCAGCCAAGATGGGTCCGGGGGCTTAACAGATACGCAGTATTTT. Translated, it gives CASSQDGSGGLTDTQYF.

There are a few counts of this clonotype. The chain couples TRBV27 to TRBJ2-4; possibly TRBD1 for D (6 bases). The V and J ends lost 1 base and 7 bases respectively, with 8 bases between them. The CDR3 loop spans 13 amino acids. CDR1 is MNHEY and CDR2 is SMNVEV in the germline V gene (reference sequence). In DNA, the CDR3 is TGTGCCAGCAGTTTATACAGGGATAACATTCAGTACTTC. Protein: CASSLYRDNIQYF.

This clonotype was recorded many times. CDR3 residues: CASSPASSGEQPQHF. CDR3 sequence (DNA): TGTGCCAGCAGCCCCGCCTCGTCTGGAGAACAGCCCCAGCATTTT. V is TRBV28 and J is TRBJ1-5; no firm D call. This CDR3 region has 15 residues. Germline-derived CDR1 and CDR2 are MDHEN and SYDVKM. V was shortened by 6 bases and J by 7 bases, with 19 bases between the two germline ends.

V and J are TRBV6-7 and TRBJ2-2; 9 nucleotides match TRBD1. TRBV6-7 is an ORF; its function is uncertain. The length of the CDR3 is 18 residues. The V and J ends lost 2 bases and 1 base, in that order; junction bases with no gene match: 8. CDR3 nucleotides: TGTGCCAGCAGTTACCCTTGCGGGACAGGGAAGAACACCGGGGAGCTGTTTTTT. Amino acids: CASSYPCGTGKNTGELFF.

As to this clonotype: A read error may produce the germline difference seen at one junction end. This rearrangement joins TRBV6-6 to TRBJ1-5; weak D call: TRBD1 (5 bases). Germline V gene sequence: CDR1 MNHNY, CDR2 SVGAGI (reference sequence). CDR3 length: 13 amino acids. DNA for the CDR3: TGTACCAGCAGTTTATCAGGGTACCAGCCCCAGCATTTT. Its translation is CTSSLSGYQPQHF.

The chain uses TRBV6-2 or TRBV6-3 and TRBJ2-5; D is unclear. V shed 0 bases and J shed 5 bases, with 28 bases lying between them. Germline CDR1 is MNHEY and CDR2 is SVGEGT. The CDR3 totals 20 residues. The CDR3 spells CASSYSRKSYFHLPRETQYF. The CDR3 nucleotides read TGTGCCAGCAGTTACTCCAGGAAGTCATACTTCCACCTCCCGAGGGAGACCCAGTACTTC.

This clonotype was found a few times. The chain carries TRBV20-1 and TRBJ1-2, with 7 bases aligning to TRBD1. Germline V lookup: CDR1 DFQATT, CDR2 SNEGSKA (reference sequence). CDR3 size: 14 residues. J gave up 0 bases and V 5 bases, and 6 bases lay outside the gene matches. The CDR3 reads CSARRQGANYGYTF. In DNA, the CDR3 is TGCAGTGCTCGCCGACAGGGAGCTAACTATGGCTACACCTTC.

This clonotype was picked up a small number of times. The CDR3 DNA reads TGTGCCAGCAGTTACGGCGGGGGGGCCTATTTGGAGACCCAGTACTTC. Its translation: CASSYGGGAYLETQYF. V gene TRBV6-5 combines with J gene TRBJ2-5; 9 bases match TRBD2. From germline, CDR1 is MNHEY and CDR2 SVGAGI. The CDR3 is 16 amino acids. J lost 5 bases, V lost 2 bases, and 9 bases had no gene match.

This clonotype was detected a few times. This sequence joins TRBV5-1 and TRBJ2-6; D call uncertain. CDR1 SGHRS and CDR2 YFSETQ come from the germline V gene. V was shortened by 5 bases and J by 0 bases, with 6 bases between the two germline ends. The CDR3 covers 14 residues. The CDR3 nucleotides read TGCGCCAGCAGATCCTCCTCTGGGGCCAACGTCCTGACTTTC. It yields the protein CASRSSSGANVLTF.